This T cell receptor (beta chain) was documented in a study of naive and memory T cell subsets. Broader study findings: Clonotypes are single alpha or beta chains, not paired receptors. The power law exponent of TCR abundance differed between naive and memory cells. Naive repertoires, especially CD8, held a few larger clonotypes, possibly memory cells re-expressing CD45RA. Over 95% of naive TCR sequences appeared only once after error correction, unlike memory subsets. From naive to CM, EM and EMRA, diversity decreased and Gini increased.

The germline V gene encodes CDR1 DFQATT and CDR2 SNEGSKA (reference sequence). V lost 2 bases, J lost 1 base, and 2 bases stayed unmatched. The CDR3 is 14 residues long. Two oligonucleotides, mixed equimolar, formed the beta constant-region primer covering TRBC1 and TRBC2. Ligated cDNA was amplified by four rounds of PCR with nested alpha and beta constant-region primers and SP2. A single record per CDR3 protein comes from TCRdb applying MiXCR to the UMI-ligation and nested PCR reads. The sample records around 160,000 distinct CDR3 sequences, 20% to 25% being singletons. At least ten counts were recorded for this clonotype. The antigen is not known.

The receptor was isolated from a human donor in good health. The chain couples TRBV20-1 to TRBJ2-7, with 10 bases that match TRBD2. The sequenced sample was naive CD4+ T cells from blood. CDR3 residues: CSARLAGVSYEQYF. In nucleotides, the CDR3 is TGCAGTGCTAGACTAGCGGGAGTGTCCTACGAGCAGTACTTC.